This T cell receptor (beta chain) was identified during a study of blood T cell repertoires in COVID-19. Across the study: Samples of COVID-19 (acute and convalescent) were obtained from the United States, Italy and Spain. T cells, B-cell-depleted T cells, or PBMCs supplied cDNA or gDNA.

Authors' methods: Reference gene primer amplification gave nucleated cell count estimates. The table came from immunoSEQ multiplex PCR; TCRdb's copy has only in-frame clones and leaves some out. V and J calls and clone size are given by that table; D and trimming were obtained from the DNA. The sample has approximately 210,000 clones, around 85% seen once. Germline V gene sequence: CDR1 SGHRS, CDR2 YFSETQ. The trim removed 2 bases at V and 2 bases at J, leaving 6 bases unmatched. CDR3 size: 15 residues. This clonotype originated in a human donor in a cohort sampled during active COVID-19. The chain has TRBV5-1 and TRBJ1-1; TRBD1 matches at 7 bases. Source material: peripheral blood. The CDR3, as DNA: TGCGCCAGCAGCTTAACCGGGACAGTTAACACTGAAGCTTTCTTT. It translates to CASSLTGTVNTEAFF.